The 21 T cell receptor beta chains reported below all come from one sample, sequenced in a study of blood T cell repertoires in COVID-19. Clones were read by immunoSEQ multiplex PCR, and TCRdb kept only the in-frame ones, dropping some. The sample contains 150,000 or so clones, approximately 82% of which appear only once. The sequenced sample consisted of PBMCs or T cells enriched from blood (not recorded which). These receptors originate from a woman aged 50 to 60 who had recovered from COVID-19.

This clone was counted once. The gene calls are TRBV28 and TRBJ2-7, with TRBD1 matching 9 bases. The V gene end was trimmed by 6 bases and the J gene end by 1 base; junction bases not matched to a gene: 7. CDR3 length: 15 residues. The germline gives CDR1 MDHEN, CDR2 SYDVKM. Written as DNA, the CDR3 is TGTGCCAGCAGCAGTGCCGGGACAGGGTCCTACGAGCAGTACGTC. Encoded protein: CASSSAGTGSYEQYV.

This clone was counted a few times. CDR3 in amino acids: CASRQGLGYTF. CDR3 coding DNA: TGTGCCAGCAGGCAGGGTCTTGGCTACACCTTC. The chain employs TRBV3-1 (or the pseudogene TRBV3-2) and TRBJ1-2; D may be TRBD1 (5 bases). The CDR3 covers 11 residues. Germline CDR1 is LGHDT and CDR2 is YNNKEL (reference sequence). The V gene lost 6 bases and the J gene lost 7 bases, with 9 bases spanning the gap.

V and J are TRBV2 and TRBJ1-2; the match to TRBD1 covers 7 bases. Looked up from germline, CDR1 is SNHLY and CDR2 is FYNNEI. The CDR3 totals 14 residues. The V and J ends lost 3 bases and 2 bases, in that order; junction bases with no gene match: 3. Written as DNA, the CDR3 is TGTGCCAGCAGTGAGGAACAGGGGAACTATGGCTACACCTTC. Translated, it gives CASSEEQGNYGYTF.

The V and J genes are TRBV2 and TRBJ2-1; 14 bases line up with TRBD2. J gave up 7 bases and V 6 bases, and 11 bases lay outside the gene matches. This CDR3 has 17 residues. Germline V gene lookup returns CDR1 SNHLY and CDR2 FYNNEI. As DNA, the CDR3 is TGTGCCAGCAGAAGGGGACTAGCGGGAGTATCGGGGAATGAGCAGTTCTTC. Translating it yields CASRRGLAGVSGNEQFF.

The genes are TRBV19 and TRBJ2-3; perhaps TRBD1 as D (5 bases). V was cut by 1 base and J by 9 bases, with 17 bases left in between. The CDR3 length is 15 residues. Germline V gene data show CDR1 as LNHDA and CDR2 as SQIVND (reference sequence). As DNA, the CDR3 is TGTGCCAGTAGTATAGTTGGGAAGGGGATCGGGACGCAGTATTTT. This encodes CASSIVGKGIGTQYF.

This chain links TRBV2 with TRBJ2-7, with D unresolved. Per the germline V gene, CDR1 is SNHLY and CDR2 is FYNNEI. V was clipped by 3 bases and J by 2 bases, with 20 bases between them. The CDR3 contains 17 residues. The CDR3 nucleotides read TGTGCCAGCAGTGACTTTGGATCCACCCTTGCGGCCTACGAGCAGTACGTC. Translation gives CASSDFGSTLAAYEQYV.

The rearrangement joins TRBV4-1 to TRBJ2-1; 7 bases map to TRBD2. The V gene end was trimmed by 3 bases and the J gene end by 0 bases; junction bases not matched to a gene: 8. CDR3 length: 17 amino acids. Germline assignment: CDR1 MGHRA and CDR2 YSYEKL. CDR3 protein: CASSQLESGGSYNEQFF. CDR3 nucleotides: TGCGCCAGCAGCCAGCTAGAGTCGGGGGGCTCCTACAATGAGCAGTTCTTC.

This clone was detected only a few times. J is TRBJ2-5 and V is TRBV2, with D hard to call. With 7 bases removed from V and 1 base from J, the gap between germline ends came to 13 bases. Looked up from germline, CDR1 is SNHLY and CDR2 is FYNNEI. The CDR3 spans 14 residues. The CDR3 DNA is TGTGCCAGCAAGCCCGCCCAACTCCAAGAGACCCAGTACTTC. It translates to CASKPAQLQETQYF.

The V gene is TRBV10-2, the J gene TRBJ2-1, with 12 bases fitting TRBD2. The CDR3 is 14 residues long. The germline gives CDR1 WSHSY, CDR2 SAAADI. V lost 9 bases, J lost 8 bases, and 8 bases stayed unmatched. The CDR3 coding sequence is TGCGCCAGTCATCCTAGCGGGGGGGCCTATGAGCAGTTCTTC. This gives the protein CASHPSGGAYEQFF.

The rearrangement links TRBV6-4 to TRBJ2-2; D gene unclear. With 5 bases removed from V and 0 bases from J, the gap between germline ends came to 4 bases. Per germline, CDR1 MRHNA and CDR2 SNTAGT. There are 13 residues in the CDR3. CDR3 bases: TGTGCCAGCAGTCAGACGAACACCGGGGAGCTGTTTTTT. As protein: CASSQTNTGELFF.

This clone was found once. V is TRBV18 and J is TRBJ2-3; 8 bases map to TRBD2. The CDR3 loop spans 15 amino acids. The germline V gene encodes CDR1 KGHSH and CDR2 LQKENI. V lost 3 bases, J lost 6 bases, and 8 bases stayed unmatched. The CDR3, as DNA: TGTGCCAGCTCACCTTCCGGGGGGGCGGCGGATACGCAGTATTTT. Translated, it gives CASSPSGGAADTQYF.

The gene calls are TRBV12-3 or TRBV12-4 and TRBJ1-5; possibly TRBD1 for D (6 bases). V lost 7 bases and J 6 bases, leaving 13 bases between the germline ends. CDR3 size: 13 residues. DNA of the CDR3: TGTGCCAGCAACAGGGACAACCCTCAGCCCCAGCATTTT. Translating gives CASNRDNPQPQHF.

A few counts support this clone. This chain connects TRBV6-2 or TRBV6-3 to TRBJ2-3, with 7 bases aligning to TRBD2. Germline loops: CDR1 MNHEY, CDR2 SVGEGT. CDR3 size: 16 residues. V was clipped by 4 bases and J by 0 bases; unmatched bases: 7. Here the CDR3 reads CASSSRRGVSTDTQYF. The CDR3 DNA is TGTGCCAGCAGTTCTCGCCGGGGGGTAAGCACAGATACGCAGTATTTT.

In DNA, the CDR3 is TGTGCCAGCTCTCCGACAGGGGCCTATGGCTACACCTTC. This gives the protein CASSPTGAYGYTF. The gene calls are TRBV7-2 and TRBJ1-2; 8 bases map to TRBD1. The ends lost 8 bases at V and 4 bases at J; junction bases unmatched: 6. The CDR3 contains 13 residues. The germline V gene encodes CDR1 SGHTA and CDR2 FQGNSA.

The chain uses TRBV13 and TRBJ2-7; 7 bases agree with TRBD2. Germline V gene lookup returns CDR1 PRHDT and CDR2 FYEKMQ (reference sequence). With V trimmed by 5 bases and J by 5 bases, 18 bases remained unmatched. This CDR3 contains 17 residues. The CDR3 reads CASSASSGGGGNNEQYV. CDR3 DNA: TGTGCCAGCAGCGCTTCCTCTGGCGGGGGAGGGAATAACGAGCAGTACGTC.

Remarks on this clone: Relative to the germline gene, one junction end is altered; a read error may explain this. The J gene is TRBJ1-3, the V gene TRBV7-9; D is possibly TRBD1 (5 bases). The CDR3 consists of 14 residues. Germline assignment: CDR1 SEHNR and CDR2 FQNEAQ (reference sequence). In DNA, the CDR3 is TGTGCCAGCAGCCTAGCCAGGGATGGAAACACCATATATTTT. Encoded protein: CASSLARDGNTIYF.

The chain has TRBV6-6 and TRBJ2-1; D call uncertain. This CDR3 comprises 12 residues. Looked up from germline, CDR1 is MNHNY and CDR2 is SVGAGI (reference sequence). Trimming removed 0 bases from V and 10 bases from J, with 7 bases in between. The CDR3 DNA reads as TGTGCCAGCAGTTACTCTCGACTCGAGCAGTTCTTC. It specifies CASSYSRLEQFF.

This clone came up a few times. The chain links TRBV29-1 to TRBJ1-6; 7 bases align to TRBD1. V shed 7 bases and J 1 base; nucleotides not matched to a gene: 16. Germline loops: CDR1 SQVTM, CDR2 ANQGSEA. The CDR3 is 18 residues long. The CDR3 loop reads CSATGQRGFRSYNSPLHF. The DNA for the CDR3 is TGCAGCGCTACGGGACAGAGGGGATTCAGGTCCTATAATTCACCCCTCCACTTT.

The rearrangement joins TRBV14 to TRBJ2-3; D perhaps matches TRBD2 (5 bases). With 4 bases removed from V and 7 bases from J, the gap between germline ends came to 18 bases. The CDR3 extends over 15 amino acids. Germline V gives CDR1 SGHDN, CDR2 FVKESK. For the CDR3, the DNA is TGTGCCAGCAGCCCCCCCGGGAATTTCCCCTATACGCAGTATTTT. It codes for CASSPPGNFPYTQYF.

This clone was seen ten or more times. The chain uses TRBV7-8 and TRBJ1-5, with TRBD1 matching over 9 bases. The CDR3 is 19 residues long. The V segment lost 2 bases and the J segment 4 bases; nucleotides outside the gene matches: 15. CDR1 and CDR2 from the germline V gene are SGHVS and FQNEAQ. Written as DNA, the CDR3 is TGTGCCAGCAGCTTATTAGCGGGTGTCGGGGGGACAGGGAATCAGCCCCAGCATTTT. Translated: CASSLLAGVGGTGNQPQHF.

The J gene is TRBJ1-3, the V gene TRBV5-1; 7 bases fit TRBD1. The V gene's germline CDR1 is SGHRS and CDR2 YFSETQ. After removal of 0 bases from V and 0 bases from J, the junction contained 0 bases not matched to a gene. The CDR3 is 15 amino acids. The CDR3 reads CASSLGDSSGNTIYF. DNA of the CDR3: TGCGCCAGCAGCTTGGGGGACAGCTCTGGAAACACCATATATTTT. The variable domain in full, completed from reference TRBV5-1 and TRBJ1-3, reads KAGVTQTPRYLIKTRGQQVTLSCSPISGHRSVSWYQQTPGQGLQFLFEYFSETQRNKGNFPGRFSGRQFSNSRSEMNVSTLELGDSALYLCASSLGDSSGNTIYFGEGSWLTVV.